Listed here are 13 T cell receptor beta chains from one sample, sequenced in a study of OX40 agonist ivuxolimab in advanced cancers. Generated by immunoSEQ multiplex PCR, the TCRdb table keeps only in-frame clones and is missing some. The table includes 15,000 to 20,000 clones, 73% detected once. The material was CD4+ or CD8+ T cells sorted from blood, obtained in a trial of the OX40 agonist ivuxolimab. Receptors originate from an adult with an advanced solid tumor such as melanoma, head and neck, liver or kidney cancer.

V and J are TRBV28 and TRBJ2-2; TRBD1 might be the D (6 bases). V lost 6 bases to trimming and J lost 7 bases, with 15 bases between them. There are 14 residues in the CDR3. CDR1 MDHEN and CDR2 SYDVKM come from the germline V gene. DNA of the CDR3: TGTGCCAGCAGCCAATACAGGGTTGGCGGGGAGCTGTTTTTT. This gives the protein CASSQYRVGGELFF.

The chain employs TRBV28 and TRBJ2-5; D not resolved. The CDR3 is 13 residues long. V lost 6 bases, J lost 4 bases, and 12 bases lay in between. Germline V gene sequence: CDR1 MDHEN, CDR2 SYDVKM. The CDR3 loop is CASSPTERETQYF. The DNA of the CDR3 is TGTGCCAGCAGCCCAACAGAGAGAGAGACCCAGTACTTC.

In DNA form, the CDR3 reads TGTGCCAGCAGCGTCTCAGGTCCAGACGAGCAGTACTTC. Its protein is CASSVSGPDEQYF. The J gene is TRBJ2-7, the V gene TRBV7-9; D is undetermined. The V gene lost 5 bases and the J gene lost 5 bases, with 13 bases spanning the gap. The CDR3 runs 13 residues. The germline V gene encodes CDR1 SEHNR and CDR2 FQNEAQ (reference sequence).

CDR3 loop: CASSPYLNEQFF. Written as DNA, the CDR3 is TGTGCCAGCAGCCCCTACTTGAATGAGCAGTTCTTC. This chain uses TRBV5-6 with TRBJ2-1; D gene ambiguous. The CDR3 extends over 12 amino acids. Trimming left V 4 bases short and J 7 bases short, with 9 bases between. The germline V gene has CDR1 SGHDT and CDR2 YYEEEE. Filled out from reference TRBV5-6 and TRBJ2-1, the complete variable domain reads DAGVTQSPTHLIKTRGQQVTLRCSPKSGHDTVSWYQQALGQGPQFIFQYYEEEERQRGNFPDRFSGHQFPNYSSELNVNALLLGDSALYLCASSPYLNEQFFGPGTRLTVL.

This clone was counted only a few times. The chain combines TRBV6-5 with TRBJ2-3; 7 bases are shared with TRBD2. This CDR3 is 14 amino acids long. Germline V gives CDR1 MNHEY, CDR2 SVGAGI. V trimming: 6 bases; J trimming: 2 bases; junction bases outside the gene matches: 5. DNA of the CDR3: TGTGCCAGCAGCCGCGGGGGACCCACAGATACGCAGTATTTT. It yields the protein CASSRGGPTDTQYF.

The chain links TRBV6-5 to TRBJ1-5; D is undetermined. Germline values: CDR1 MNHEY, CDR2 SVGAGI. The CDR3 runs 15 residues. The V end was cut by 9 bases, the J end by 2 bases, with 17 bases between. CDR3 region: CASRIVEGGNQPQHF. The CDR3 coding sequence is TGTGCCAGTAGGATTGTGGAGGGCGGCAATCAGCCCCAGCATTTT.

This chain links TRBV28 with TRBJ2-7; 7 nucleotides align to TRBD2. CDR3 length: 14 residues. Germline V CDR1 and CDR2: MDHEN, SYDVKM. V shed 4 bases and J 2 bases; nucleotides not matched to a gene: 5. CDR3 region: CASSSTGTTYEQYF. The DNA of the CDR3 is TGTGCCAGCAGTTCCACCGGGACTACCTACGAGCAGTACTTC.

This clone was observed once. V is TRBV5-4 and J is TRBJ2-3; D is unclear. CDR3 length: 16 amino acids. Looked up from germline, CDR1 is SGHNT and CDR2 is YYREEE (reference sequence). V gave up 4 bases and J gave up 4 bases, with 19 bases separating them. This chain's CDR3 is CASSPPEELFSDTQYF. The CDR3 nucleotides are TGTGCCAGCAGCCCACCCGAGGAGCTCTTTTCAGATACGCAGTATTTT.

The V and J genes are TRBV6-5 and TRBJ2-1; D is undetermined. The V gene's germline CDR1 is MNHEY and CDR2 SVGAGI. The CDR3 totals 15 residues. With 4 bases removed from V and 1 base from J, the gap between germline ends came to 11 bases. The CDR3 region has the DNA TGTGCCAGCAGTTTCAGTTCCTCATCCTACAATGAGCAGTTCTTC. This codes for CASSFSSSSYNEQFF.

J is TRBJ2-2 and V is TRBV7-3, with 9 bases lining up with TRBD2. CDR3 length: 16 residues. The germline V gene encodes CDR1 SGHTA and CDR2 FQGTGA. The J segment lost 1 base and the V segment lost 2 bases, leaving 2 bases of the junction unmatched. The CDR3 region is CASSLGLAQNTGELFF. The CDR3 region has the DNA TGTGCCAGCAGCTTAGGACTAGCGCAGAACACCGGGGAGCTGTTTTTT.

This sequence joins TRBV19 and TRBJ2-3, with D possibly TRBD1 on 6 matching bases. Germline CDR1 and CDR2: LNHDA and SQIVND (reference sequence). The CDR3 sequence is 16 residues long. V was pared by 5 bases and J by 1 base, with 16 bases between. DNA for the CDR3: TGTGCCAGTAGTGCCACCGGGACACCAGGCACAGATACGCAGTATTTT. It translates to CASSATGTPGTDTQYF.

The gene calls are TRBV27 and TRBJ1-1; D is possibly TRBD1 (6 bases). The CDR3 extends over 15 amino acids. The germline gives CDR1 MNHEY, CDR2 SMNVEV (reference sequence). The V and J ends lost 1 base and 0 bases respectively, with 9 bases between them. CDR3 residues: CASSLFQGMNTEAFF. The DNA for the CDR3 is TGTGCCAGCAGTTTATTCCAGGGGATGAACACTGAAGCTTTCTTT.

There are a few counts of this clone. The CDR3 DNA follows: TGTGCCAGCAGCTCCCCCAGTGTCGAGGGGGTCGCCTACGAGCAGTACTTC. Protein sequence: CASSSPSVEGVAYEQYF. This sequence joins TRBV27 and TRBJ2-7; tentative D call: TRBD1 (6 bases). Trimming left V 6 bases short and J 2 bases short, with 23 bases between. CDR3 length equals 17 residues. Germline assignment: CDR1 MNHEY and CDR2 SMNVEV (reference sequence).